The 5 T cell receptor beta chains listed next were all sequenced from one sample in a study of T cells after yellow fever vaccination. TCRdb re-called the 5' RACE reads through MiXCR, storing one row per CDR3 protein. The table includes 200,000 to 300,000 distinct CDR3 sequences, more than 3.5% detected once. The sequenced sample was PBMCs, obtained 15 days after the yellow fever booster vaccination. The receptors were sampled from a man aged 18 to 29 who received the YFV17D yellow fever vaccine.

This clonotype showed up many times. The chain carries TRBV12-3 or TRBV12-4 and TRBJ1-6, with D unresolved. The CDR3 totals 17 residues. The V gene lost 4 bases and the J gene lost 0 bases, with 13 bases spanning the gap. The CDR3 nucleotides read TGTGCCAGCAGTTCTACTGTGCCTAGCTCCTATAATTCACCCCTCCACTTT. This gives the protein CASSSTVPSSYNSPLHF.

This clonotype was detected many times. The chain recombines TRBV3-1 with TRBJ1-6; no reliable D call. Trimming took off 4 bases at V and 5 bases at J, with 6 bases between the two ends. The germline CDR1 and CDR2 sequences are LGHDT and YNNKEL (reference sequence). The CDR3 has 13 amino acids. CDR3 nucleotides: TGTGCCAGCAGCCTGACCGATAATTCACCCCTCCACTTT. Translated: CASSLTDNSPLHF.

A note on this clonotype: A single base separates this from a much larger clone, so it may be a read error. The chain has TRBV27 and TRBJ1-1; 8 positions match TRBD1. The CDR3 runs to 13 residues. Germline trimming cut 11 bases from V and 3 bases from J; bases unmatched to any gene: 8. Germline values: CDR1 MNHEY, CDR2 SMNVEV (reference sequence). In nucleotides, the CDR3 is TGTGCCTGTTCGACAGGGGTTTACACTGAAGCTTTCTTT. Protein product: CACSTGVYTEAFF.

This clonotype was found a few times. This chain's CDR3 is CASRKDSQETQYF. DNA of the CDR3: TGTGCCAGCAGAAAGGACAGCCAAGAGACCCAGTACTTC. The V and J genes are TRBV12-3 or TRBV12-4 and TRBJ2-5; the D gene is possibly TRBD1 (6 bases). CDR3 length: 13 amino acids. Trimming left V 6 bases short and J 1 base short, with 9 bases between.

This clonotype showed up many times. The chain couples TRBV5-1 to TRBJ2-1; D may be TRBD2 (6 bases). Germline assignment: CDR1 SGHRS and CDR2 YFSETQ. V lost 0 bases to trimming and J lost 7 bases, with 11 bases between them. The CDR3 length is 14 residues. The chain's CDR3 is CASSLVGGTNEQFF. The CDR3 bases are TGCGCCAGCAGCTTGGTTGGGGGGACGAATGAGCAGTTCTTC.